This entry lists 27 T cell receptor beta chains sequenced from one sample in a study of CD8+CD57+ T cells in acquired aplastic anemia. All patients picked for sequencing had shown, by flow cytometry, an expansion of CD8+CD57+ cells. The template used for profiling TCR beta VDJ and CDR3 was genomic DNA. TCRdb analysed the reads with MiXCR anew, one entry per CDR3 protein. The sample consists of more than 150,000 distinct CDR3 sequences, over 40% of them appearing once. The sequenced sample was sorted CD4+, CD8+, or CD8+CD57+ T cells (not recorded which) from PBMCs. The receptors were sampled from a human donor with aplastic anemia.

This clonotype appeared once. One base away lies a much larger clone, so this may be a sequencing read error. Written as DNA, the CDR3 is TGTGCCAGCAGCTCTAGGGGACAGGGAGATGAAGCTTTCTTT. Its translation: CASSSRGQGDEAFF. The V gene is TRBV7-3, the J gene TRBJ1-1, with TRBD1 matching over 9 bases. After removal of 4 bases from V and 7 bases from J, the junction contained 7 bases not matched to a gene. This CDR3 contains 14 residues. Per germline, CDR1 SGHTA and CDR2 FQGTGA.

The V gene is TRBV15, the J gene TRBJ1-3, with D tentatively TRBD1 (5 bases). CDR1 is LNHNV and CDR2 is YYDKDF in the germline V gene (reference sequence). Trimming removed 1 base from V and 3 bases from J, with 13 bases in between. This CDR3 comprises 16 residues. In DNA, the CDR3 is TGTGCCACCAGCAGAGTTCGCAGGGACGGTGGAAACACCATATATTTT. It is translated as CATSRVRRDGGNTIYF.

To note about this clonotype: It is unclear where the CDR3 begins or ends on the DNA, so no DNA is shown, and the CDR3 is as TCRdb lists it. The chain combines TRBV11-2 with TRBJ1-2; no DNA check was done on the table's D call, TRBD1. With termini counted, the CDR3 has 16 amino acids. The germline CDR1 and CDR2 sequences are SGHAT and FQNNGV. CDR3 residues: CASSLVGTGTNYGDTF.

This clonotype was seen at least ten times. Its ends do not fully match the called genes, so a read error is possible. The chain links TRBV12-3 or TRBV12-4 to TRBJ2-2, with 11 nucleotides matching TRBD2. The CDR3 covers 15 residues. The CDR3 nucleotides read TGTGCCAGCAGTCTAGCGGGGGGGAACACCGGGGAGCTGTTTTTT. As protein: CASSLAGGNTGELFF.

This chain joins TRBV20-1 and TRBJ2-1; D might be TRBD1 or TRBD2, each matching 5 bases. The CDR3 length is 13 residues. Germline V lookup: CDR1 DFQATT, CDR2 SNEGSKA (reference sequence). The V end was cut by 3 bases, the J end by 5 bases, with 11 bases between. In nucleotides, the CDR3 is TGCAGTGCTAGCCCGGGACCGCACAATGAGCAGTTCTTC. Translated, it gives CSASPGPHNEQFF.

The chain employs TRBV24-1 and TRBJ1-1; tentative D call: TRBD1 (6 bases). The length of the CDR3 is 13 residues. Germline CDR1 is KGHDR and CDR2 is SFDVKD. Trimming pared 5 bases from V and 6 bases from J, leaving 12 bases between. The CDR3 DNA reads TGTGCCACCAGTGCCCCCGGGGGGCCTGAAGCTTTCTTT. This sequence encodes CATSAPGGPEAFF.

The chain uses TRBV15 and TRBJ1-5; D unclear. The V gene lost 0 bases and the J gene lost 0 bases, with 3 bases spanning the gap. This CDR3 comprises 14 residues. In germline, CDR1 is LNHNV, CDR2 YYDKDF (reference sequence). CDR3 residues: CATSRDFSNQPQHF. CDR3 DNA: TGTGCCACCAGCAGAGATTTTAGCAATCAGCCCCAGCATTTT.

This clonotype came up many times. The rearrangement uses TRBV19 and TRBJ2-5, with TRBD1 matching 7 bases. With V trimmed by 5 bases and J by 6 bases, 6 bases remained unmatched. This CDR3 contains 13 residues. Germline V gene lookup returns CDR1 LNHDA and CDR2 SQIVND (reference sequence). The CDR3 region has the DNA TGTGCCAGTAGTGGTAAGACAGGGCAGACCCAGTACTTC. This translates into CASSGKTGQTQYF.

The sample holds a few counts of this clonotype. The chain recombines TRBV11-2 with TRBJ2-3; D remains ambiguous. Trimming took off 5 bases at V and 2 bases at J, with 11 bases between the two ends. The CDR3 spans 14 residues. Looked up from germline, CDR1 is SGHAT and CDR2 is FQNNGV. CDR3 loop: CASSMRGYTDTQYF. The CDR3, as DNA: TGTGCCAGCAGCATGAGAGGTTACACAGATACGCAGTATTTT.

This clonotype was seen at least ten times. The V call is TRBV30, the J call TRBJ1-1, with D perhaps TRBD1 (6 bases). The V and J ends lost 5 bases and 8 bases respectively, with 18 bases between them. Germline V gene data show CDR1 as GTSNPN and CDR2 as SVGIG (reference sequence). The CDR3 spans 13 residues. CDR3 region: CAWVTGTLGEAFF. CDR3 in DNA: TGTGCCTGGGTCACCGGGACACTAGGGGAAGCTTTCTTT.

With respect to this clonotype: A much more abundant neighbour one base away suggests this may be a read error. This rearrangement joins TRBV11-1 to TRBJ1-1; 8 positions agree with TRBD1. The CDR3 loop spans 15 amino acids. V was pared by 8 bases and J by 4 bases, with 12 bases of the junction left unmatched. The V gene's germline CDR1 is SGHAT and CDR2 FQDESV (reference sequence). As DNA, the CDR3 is TGTGCCAGCGAAAATGGACAGGGATTAGGCACTGAAGCTTTCTTT. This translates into CASENGQGLGTEAFF.

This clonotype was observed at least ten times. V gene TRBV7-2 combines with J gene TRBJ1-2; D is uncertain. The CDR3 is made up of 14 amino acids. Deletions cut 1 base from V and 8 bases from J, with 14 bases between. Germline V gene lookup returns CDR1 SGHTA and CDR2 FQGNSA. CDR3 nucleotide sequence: TGTGCCAGCAGCTTAGTGAGTGGGGTGGGCGGCTACACCTTC. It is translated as CASSLVSGVGGYTF. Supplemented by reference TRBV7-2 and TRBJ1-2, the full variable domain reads GAGVSQSPSNKVTEKGKDVELRCDPISGHTALYWYRQSLGQGLEFLIYFQGNSAPDKSGLPSDRFSAERTGGSVSTLTIQRTQQEDSAVYLCASSLVSGVGGYTFGSGTRLTVV.

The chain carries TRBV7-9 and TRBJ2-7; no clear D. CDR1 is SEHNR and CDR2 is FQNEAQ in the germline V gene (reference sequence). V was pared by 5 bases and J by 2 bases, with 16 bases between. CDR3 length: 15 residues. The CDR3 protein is CASSIPEQPTYEQYF. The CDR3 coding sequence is TGTGCCAGCAGCATCCCGGAACAGCCTACCTACGAGCAGTACTTC.

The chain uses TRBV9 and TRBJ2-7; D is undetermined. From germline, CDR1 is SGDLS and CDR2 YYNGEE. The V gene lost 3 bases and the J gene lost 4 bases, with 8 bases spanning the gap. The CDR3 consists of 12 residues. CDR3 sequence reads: CASSGDKYEQYF. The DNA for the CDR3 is TGTGCCAGCAGCGGTGACAAATACGAGCAGTACTTC.

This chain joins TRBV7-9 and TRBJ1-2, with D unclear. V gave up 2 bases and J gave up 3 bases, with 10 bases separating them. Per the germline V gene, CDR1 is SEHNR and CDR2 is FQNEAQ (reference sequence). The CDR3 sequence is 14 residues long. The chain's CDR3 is CASSLSGSYYGYTF. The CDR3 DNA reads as TGTGCCAGCAGCTTATCCGGTTCTTACTATGGCTACACCTTC.

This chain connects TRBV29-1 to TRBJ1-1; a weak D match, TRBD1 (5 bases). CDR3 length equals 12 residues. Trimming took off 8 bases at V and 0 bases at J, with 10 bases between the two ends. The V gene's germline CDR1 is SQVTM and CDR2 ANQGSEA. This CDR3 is CSIKTVNTEAFF. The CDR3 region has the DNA TGCAGCATAAAGACAGTGAACACTGAAGCTTTCTTT.

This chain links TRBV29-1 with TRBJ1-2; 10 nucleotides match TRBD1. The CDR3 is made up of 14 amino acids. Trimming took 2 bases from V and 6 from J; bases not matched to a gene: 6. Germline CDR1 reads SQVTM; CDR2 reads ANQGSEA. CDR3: CSVERAGTGDGYTF. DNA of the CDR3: TGCAGCGTTGAACGGGCAGGGACAGGGGATGGCTACACCTTC.

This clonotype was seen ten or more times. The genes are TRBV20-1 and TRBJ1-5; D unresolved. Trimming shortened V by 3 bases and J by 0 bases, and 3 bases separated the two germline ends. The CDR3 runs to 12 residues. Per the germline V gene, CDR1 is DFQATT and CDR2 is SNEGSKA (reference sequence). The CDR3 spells CSASDSNQPQHF. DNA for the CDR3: TGCAGTGCTAGTGATAGCAATCAGCCCCAGCATTTT.

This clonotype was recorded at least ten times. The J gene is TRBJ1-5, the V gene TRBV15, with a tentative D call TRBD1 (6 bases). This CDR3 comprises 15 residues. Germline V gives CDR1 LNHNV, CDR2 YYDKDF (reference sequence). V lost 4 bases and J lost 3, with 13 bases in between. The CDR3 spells CATSIDRTVNQPQHF. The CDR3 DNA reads TGTGCCACCAGCATAGACCGGACAGTCAATCAGCCCCAGCATTTT.

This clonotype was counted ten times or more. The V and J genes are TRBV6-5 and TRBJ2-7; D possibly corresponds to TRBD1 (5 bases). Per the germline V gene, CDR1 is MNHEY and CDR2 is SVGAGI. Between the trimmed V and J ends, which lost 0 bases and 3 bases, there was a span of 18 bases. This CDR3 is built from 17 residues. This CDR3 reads CASSYSKGSRRDYEQYF. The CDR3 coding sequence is TGTGCCAGCAGTTACTCGAAGGGGTCTAGGAGAGACTACGAGCAGTACTTC.

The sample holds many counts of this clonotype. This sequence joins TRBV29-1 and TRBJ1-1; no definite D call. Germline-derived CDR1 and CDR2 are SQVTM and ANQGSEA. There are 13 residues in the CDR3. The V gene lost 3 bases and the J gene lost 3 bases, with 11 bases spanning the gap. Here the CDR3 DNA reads TGCAGCGTTGATCGGAGGGTTGACACTGAAGCTTTCTTT. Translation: CSVDRRVDTEAFF.

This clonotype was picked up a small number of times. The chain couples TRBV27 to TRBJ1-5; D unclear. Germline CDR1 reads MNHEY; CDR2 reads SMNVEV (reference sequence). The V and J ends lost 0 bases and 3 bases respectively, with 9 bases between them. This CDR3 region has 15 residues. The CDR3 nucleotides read TGTGCCAGCAGTTTATCATGGGCACCCAATCAGCCCCAGCATTTT. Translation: CASSLSWAPNQPQHF.

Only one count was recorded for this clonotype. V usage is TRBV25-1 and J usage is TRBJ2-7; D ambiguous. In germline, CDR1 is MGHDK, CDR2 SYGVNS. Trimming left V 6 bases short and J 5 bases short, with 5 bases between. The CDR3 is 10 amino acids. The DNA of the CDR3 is TGTGCCAGCAGGAGGAACGAGCAGTACGTC. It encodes CASRRNEQYV.

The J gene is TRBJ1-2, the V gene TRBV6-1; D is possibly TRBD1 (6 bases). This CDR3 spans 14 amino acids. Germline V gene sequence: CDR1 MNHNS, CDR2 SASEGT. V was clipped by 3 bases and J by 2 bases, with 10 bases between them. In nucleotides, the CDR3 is TGTGCCAGCAGTGATCGTCAGGGGAACTATGGCTACACCTTC. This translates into CASSDRQGNYGYTF.

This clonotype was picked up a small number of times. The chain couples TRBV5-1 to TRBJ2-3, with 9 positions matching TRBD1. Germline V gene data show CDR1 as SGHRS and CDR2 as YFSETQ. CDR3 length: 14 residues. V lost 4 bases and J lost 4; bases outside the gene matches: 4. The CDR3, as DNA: TGCGCCAGCAGCATACAGGGGGCCGCAGATACGCAGTATTTT. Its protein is CASSIQGAADTQYF.

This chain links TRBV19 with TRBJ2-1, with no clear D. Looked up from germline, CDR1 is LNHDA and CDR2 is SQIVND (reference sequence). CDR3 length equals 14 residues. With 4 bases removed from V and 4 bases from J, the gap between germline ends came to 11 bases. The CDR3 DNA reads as TGTGCCAGTAGTACCACTCCGACGTACAATGAGCAGTTCTTC. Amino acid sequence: CASSTTPTYNEQFF.

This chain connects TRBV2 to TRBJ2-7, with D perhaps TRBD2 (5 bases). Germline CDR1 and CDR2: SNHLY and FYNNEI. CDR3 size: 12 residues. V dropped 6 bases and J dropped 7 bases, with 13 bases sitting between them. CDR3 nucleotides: TGTGCCAGCAGACGGGATTCTGGGGAGCAGTACTTC. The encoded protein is CASRRDSGEQYF.